This TCR beta chain was retrieved from a study of blood T cells in healthy people across ages. Regarding the study as a whole: The lack of PBMC sorting stopped any conclusive naive versus antigen-experienced comparison. It was not known whether donors were CMV positive (a possible confounder of expanded clonotype changes).

A single count supports this clonotype. Antigen unknown. A second roughly 7 to 12 cycle PCR used barcoded and J-beta primers. TCRdb analysed the 5' RACE reads with MiXCR anew, one entry per CDR3 protein. This sample yields approximately 1.5 million distinct CDR3 sequences, of which approximately 43% are seen a single time; approximately 4.1% belongs to the top ten. V was clipped by 6 bases and J by 2 bases; unmatched bases: 8. The CDR3 extends over 15 amino acids. CDR1 MNHEY and CDR2 SMNVEV come from the germline V gene (reference sequence). Russia was home to the donors, healthy Caucasian individuals aged roughly 6 to 100.

The source is a woman aged 18 to 35 in good health. The genes are TRBV27 and TRBJ2-5; 8 bases match TRBD1. The sample taken for sequencing was blood. CDR3 loop: CASRPTGGPQETQYF. CDR3 nucleotide sequence: TGTGCCAGCAGGCCTACAGGGGGACCTCAAGAGACCCAGTACTTC.